This TCR beta chain was documented in a study of T cell clones after liver transplantation. Background on the study: Tolerant meant at least one year fully off immunosuppression without liver enzymes above twice normal.

The V and J ends lost 5 bases and 2 bases, in that order; junction bases with no gene match: 4. Germline CDR1 SNHLY, CDR2 FYNNEI. This CDR3 is built from 15 residues. To note about this clone: The antigen is undetermined.

Study-level points and caveats: Donor-reactive sequences fell more than third party-reactive ones, suggesting partial deletion.

This table comes from immunoSEQ multiplex PCR, and its TCRdb copy is limited to in-frame clones, with some not included. The sample includes some 59,000 clones, 70% to 80% of them seen just once. The receptor comes from a human donor who received a liver transplant. The sequencing here drew on CD4+ T cells from blood, taken before liver transplant. The J gene is TRBJ2-1, the V gene TRBV2; 9 bases line up with TRBD2. The CDR3 loop is CASSTGTSPYNEQFF. The CDR3 DNA reads as TGTGCCAGCAGTACCGGGACTAGCCCCTACAATGAGCAGTTCTTC.